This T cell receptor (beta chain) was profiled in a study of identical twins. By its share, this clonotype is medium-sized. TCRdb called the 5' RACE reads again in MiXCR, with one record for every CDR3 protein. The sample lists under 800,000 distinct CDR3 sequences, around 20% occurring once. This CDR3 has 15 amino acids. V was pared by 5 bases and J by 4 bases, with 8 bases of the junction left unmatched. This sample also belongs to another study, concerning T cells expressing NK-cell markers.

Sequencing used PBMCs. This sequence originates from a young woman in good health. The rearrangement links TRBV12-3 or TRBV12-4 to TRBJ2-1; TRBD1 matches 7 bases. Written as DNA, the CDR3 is TGTGCCAGCAGTCCCCCTTCGGACAGGTACAATGAGCAGTTCTTC. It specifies CASSPPSDRYNEQFF.